This is a list of T cell receptor beta chains from one sample in a study of T-cell memory formation after mild COVID-19. MiXCR, applied by TCRdb to the 5' RACE reads, yields one record per CDR3 protein. The sample has fewer than 400,000 distinct CDR3 sequences; approximately 15% are singletons. The source material was PBMCs or a T cell subset sorted from them (not recorded which). These receptor sequences come from a man in his late teens or twenties who had mild COVID-19 (a few samples of this study predate the infection). Cell type and time point are not known. The CDR3 runs from the conserved cysteine through the conserved F or W. The D gene is left open where the match is weak. Size tells how often a clone was seen (once, few, many) or the class of an expanded clone, and some rows leave it out.

TRBJ1-1 TRBV6-5 few NA TGTGCCAGCAGAGGTTCGGGAGGGGGCACTGAAGCTTTCTTT CASRGSGGGTEAFF
TRBJ2-5 TRBV9 NA NA TGTGCCAGCAGCGTAGGTCGGGGTCTTCGAGAGACCCAGTACTTC CASSVGRGLRETQYF
TRBJ1-1 TRBV15 NA NA TGTGCCACCAGCAGAGATTTTGGGGCTGGCACTGAAGCTTTCTTT CATSRDFGAGTEAFF
TRBJ2-5 TRBV5-1 few TRBD1 TGCGCCAGCAGCCTGGACAGGTCCCAAGAGACCCAGTACTTC CASSLDRSQETQYF
TRBJ1-3 TRBV5-1 many NA TGCGCCAGCAGCTTGGGGGTTGCTGGAAACACCATATATTTT CASSLGVAGNTIYF
TRBJ1-4 TRBV7-9 NA NA TGTGCCAGCAGCTTAATGCCAGGGATCGAAAAACTGTTTTTT CASSLMPGIEKLFF
TRBJ2-3 TRBV6-2/TRBV6-3 NA TRBD2 TGTGCCAGCAGAACCGGGACTAGCAATACGCAGTATTTT CASRTGTSNTQYF
TRBJ2-1 TRBV10-3 many NA TGTGCCATCAGTGCGACACTCTACAATGAGCAGTTCTTC CAISATLYNEQFF
TRBJ2-5 TRBV20-1 NA NA TGCAGTGCTAGACAGGGGTACCAAGAGACCCAGTACTTC CSARQGYQETQYF
TRBJ2-3 TRBV7-3 NA TRBD2 TGTGCCAGCAGCCCTTTCGGGGGGAGCTCTGTCACAGATACGCAGTATTTT CASSPFGGSSVTDTQYF
TRBJ2-1 TRBV28 few NA TGTGCCAGCAGTTTTCAGGGGCTTGAGCAGTTCTTC CASSFQGLEQFF
TRBJ1-2 TRBV7-9 NA TRBD1 TGTGCCAGCAGCTCCGTAGTGACAGGGGGCTACTATGGCTACACCTTC CASSSVVTGGYYGYTF
TRBJ1-2 TRBV15 NA NA TGTGCCACCAGCAGAGATTACACCAAGCGGGGCTACACCTTC CATSRDYTKRGYTF
TRBJ1-1 TRBV12-3/TRBV12-4 NA NA TGTGCCAGCAGTTTAGATCGAGGGTTATGGAGCACTGAAGCTTTCTTT CASSLDRGLWSTEAFF
TRBJ2-1 TRBV6-5 few TRBD1 TGTGCCAGCAGTTACTTCTCGGGACAGGTCAATGAGCAGTTCTTC CASSYFSGQVNEQFF
TRBJ2-7 TRBV4-3 few TRBD2 TGCGCCAGCAGCCAAGTGGCGGGGGGGGGATCCTACGAGCAGTACTTC CASSQVAGGGSYEQYF
TRBJ1-6 TRBV10-3 NA TRBD1 TGTGCCATCAGGGGACAGGGAAGTTCACCCCTCCACTTT CAIRGQGSSPLHF
TRBJ2-5 TRBV4-3 few NA TGCGCCAGCAGCCAGGTCCGGGACGGCCAAGAGACCCAGTACTTC CASSQVRDGQETQYF
TRBJ2-2 TRBV3-1 NA NA TGTGCCAGCAGCCTTCTGGGGGGCCGGACCGGGGAGCTGTTTTTT CASSLLGGRTGELFF
TRBJ1-2 TRBV7-2 NA TRBD1 TGTGCCAGCAGCTCTCAGACAGGGGGCTTCTATGGCTACACCTTC CASSSQTGGFYGYTF
TRBJ2-3 TRBV12-3/TRBV12-4 NA NA TGTGCCAGCAGAAGTCCGGGCTTCGGTACGCAGTATTTT CASRSPGFGTQYF
TRBJ2-3 TRBV7-2 NA TRBD2 TGTGCCAGCAGCTTAGAAGCGGGGCCAGATACGCAGTATTTT CASSLEAGPDTQYF
TRBJ1-1 TRBV3-1 NA TRBD1 TGTGCCACGGGACAGCGAAACCCTGAAGCTTTCTTT CATGQRNPEAFF
TRBJ1-2 TRBV20-1 few NA TGCAGTGCTCTCCACTTGAGACATGGCTACACCTTC CSALHLRHGYTF
TRBJ2-6 TRBV5-4 few NA TGTGCCAGCATCCCGGGGGGCGGGATCGAAAAGCGACCCTCTGGGGCCAACGTCCTGACTTTC CASIPGGGIEKRPSGANVLTF
TRBJ2-1 TRBV5-4 few TRBD2 TGTGCCAGCAGCCCGAAAAGCGGGGGGAGCTCCTACAATGAGCAGTTCTTC CASSPKSGGSSYNEQFF
TRBJ1-2 TRBV10-3 few TRBD1 TGTGCCATCAGTGAGGGACAGGGTACCTATGGCTACACCTTC CAISEGQGTYGYTF
TRBJ2-3 TRBV7-9 NA TRBD1 TGTGCCAGCAGTAATCCGGGACAGGCGCTCACAGATACGCAGTATTTT CASSNPGQALTDTQYF
TRBJ1-1 TRBV5-1 NA NA TGCGCCAGCAGCCCTCCCCGGGCGGGGGCGCGGACTGAAGCTTTCTTT CASSPPRAGARTEAFF
TRBJ1-3 TRBV4-1 few TRBD1 TGCGCCAGCAACACCGGGACAGCCCTAAACACCATATATTTT CASNTGTALNTIYF
TRBJ2-2 TRBV20-1 NA TRBD1 TGCAGTTCGTCGGACAGGGCAACCGGGGAGCTGTTTTTT CSSSDRATGELFF
TRBJ2-3 TRBV4-1 NA NA TGCGCCAGCAGCCAAGTACACGGGAGCACAGATACGCAGTATTTT CASSQVHGSTDTQYF
TRBJ1-2 TRBV11-2 few NA TGTGCCAGCAGCGCGGACAACAACTATGGCTACACCTTC CASSADNNYGYTF
TRBJ2-5 TRBV24-1 NA NA TGTGCCACCAGTCGTTCCGGGCCCCGGAGTGGGACCCAGTACTTC CATSRSGPRSGTQYF
TRBJ1-2 TRBV7-9 NA NA TGTGCCAGCAGCTTAGATACACTGTTCTATGGCTACACCTTC CASSLDTLFYGYTF
TRBJ2-3 TRBV29-1 NA NA TGCAGCGCCCCCCTTGGAGGAGATACGCAGTATTTT CSAPLGGDTQYF
TRBJ2-3 TRBV29-1 NA NA TGCAGCGTTCGAGGGGGAGATACGCAGTATTTT CSVRGGDTQYF
TRBJ2-3 TRBV5-1 NA TRBD1 TGCGCCAGCAGCCAAAACGGACAGGCGAACACAGATACGCAGTATTTT CASSQNGQANTDTQYF
TRBJ2-5 TRBV30 few TRBD1 TGTGCCTGGAGTGCGACAGGGTCCTTGAAGACCCAGTACTTC CAWSATGSLKTQYF
TRBJ2-2 TRBV10-3 many TRBD1 TGTGCCATCAGGGAAAGACAGGGGGTGGCCGGGGAGCTGTTTTTT CAIRERQGVAGELFF
TRBJ2-3 TRBV5-1 NA NA TGCGCCAGCAGCTTGAGTTCGCAGGGGTCAGATACGCAGTATTTT CASSLSSQGSDTQYF
TRBJ1-6 TRBV27 few NA TGTGCCAGCCGTCTCTTCTCGGGGGAGTCCCATTCACCCCTCCACTTT CASRLFSGESHSPLHF
TRBJ2-7 TRBV5-1 NA NA TGCGCCAGCAGCTTGACCCGGGGAACAGAGCAGTACTTC CASSLTRGTEQYF
TRBJ1-5 TRBV6-2/TRBV6-3 NA TRBD1 TGTGCCAGCAGTTGGGGACAGTATCAGCCCCAGCATTTT CASSWGQYQPQHF
TRBJ1-5 TRBV7-2 few TRBD1 TGTGCCAGCAGCACCCGGCCAGGGGGCCAAATAGTGGGACCCCAGCATTTT CASSTRPGGQIVGPQHF
TRBJ1-2 TRBV29-1 few NA TGCAGCGTTGATGAGGGGTCTCACTATGGCTACACCTTC CSVDEGSHYGYTF
TRBJ2-2 TRBV5-1 NA NA TGCGCCAGCAGCTTGGCGGGGGGCCGAGTCGGGGAGCTGTTTTTT CASSLAGGRVGELFF
TRBJ1-3 TRBV5-1 few NA TGCGCCAGCAGCTTGAACCGCTCTGGAAACACCATATATTTT CASSLNRSGNTIYF
TRBJ2-5 TRBV6-2/TRBV6-3 NA TRBD1 TGTGCCAGCAGTTACTCGAGACAGGGCGAGGAGGAGACCCAGTACTTC CASSYSRQGEEETQYF
TRBJ2-6 TRBV15 few NA TGTGCCACCGGCCGCAGGAGACGGTTCTCTGGGGCCAACGTCCTGACTTTC CATGRRRRFSGANVLTF